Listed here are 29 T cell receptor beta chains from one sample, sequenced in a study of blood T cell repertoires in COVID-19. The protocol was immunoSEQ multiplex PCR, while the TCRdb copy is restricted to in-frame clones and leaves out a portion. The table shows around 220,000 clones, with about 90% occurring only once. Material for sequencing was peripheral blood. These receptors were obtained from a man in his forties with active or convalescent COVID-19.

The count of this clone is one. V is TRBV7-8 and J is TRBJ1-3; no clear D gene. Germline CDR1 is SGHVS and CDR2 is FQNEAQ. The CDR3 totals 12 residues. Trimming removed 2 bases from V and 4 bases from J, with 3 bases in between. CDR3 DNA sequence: TGTGCCAGCAGCTTACAAGGAAACACCATATATTTT. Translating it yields CASSLQGNTIYF.

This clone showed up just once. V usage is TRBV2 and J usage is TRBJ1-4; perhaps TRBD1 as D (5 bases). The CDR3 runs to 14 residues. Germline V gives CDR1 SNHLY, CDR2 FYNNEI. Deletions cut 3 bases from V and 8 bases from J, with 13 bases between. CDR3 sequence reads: CASSEGRVAEKLFF. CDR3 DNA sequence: TGTGCCAGCAGTGAGGGCAGGGTGGCGGAAAAACTGTTTTTT.

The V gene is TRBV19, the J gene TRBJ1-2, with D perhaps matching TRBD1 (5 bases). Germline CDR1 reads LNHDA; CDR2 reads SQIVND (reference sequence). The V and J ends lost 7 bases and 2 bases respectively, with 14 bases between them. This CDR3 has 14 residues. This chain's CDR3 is CASKTGGSNYGYTF. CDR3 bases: TGTGCCAGTAAAACAGGCGGTTCGAACTATGGCTACACCTTC.

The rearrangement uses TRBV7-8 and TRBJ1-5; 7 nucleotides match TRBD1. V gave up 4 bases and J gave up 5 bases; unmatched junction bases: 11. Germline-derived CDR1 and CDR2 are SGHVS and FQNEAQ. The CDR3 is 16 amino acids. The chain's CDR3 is CASSWEGGARHQPQHF. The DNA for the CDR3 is TGTGCCAGCAGCTGGGAAGGGGGCGCTAGGCATCAGCCCCAGCATTTT.

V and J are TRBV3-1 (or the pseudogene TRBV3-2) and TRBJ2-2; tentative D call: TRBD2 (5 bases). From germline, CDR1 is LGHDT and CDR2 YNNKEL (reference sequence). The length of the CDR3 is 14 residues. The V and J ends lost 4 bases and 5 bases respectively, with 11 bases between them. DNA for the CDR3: TGTGCCAGCAGCCTCGACCGGGGAACCGGGGAGCTGTTTTTT. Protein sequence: CASSLDRGTGELFF.

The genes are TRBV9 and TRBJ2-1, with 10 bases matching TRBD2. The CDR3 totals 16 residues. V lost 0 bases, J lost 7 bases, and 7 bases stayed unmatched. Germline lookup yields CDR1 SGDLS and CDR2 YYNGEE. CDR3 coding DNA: TGTGCCAGCAGCGTAGGTTTTAGCGGGGGGTGGAATGAGCAGTTCTTC. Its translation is CASSVGFSGGWNEQFF.

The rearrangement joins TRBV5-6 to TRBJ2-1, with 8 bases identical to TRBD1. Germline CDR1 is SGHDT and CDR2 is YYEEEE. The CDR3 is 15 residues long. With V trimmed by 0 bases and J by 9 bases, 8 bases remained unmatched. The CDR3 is CASSLAPDRGGEQFF. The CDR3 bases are TGTGCCAGCAGCTTGGCGCCCGACAGGGGAGGTGAGCAGTTCTTC.

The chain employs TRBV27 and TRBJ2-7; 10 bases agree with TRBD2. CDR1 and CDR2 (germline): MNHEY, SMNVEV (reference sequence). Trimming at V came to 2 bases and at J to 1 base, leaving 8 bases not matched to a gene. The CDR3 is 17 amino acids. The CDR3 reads CASSLPRWTSGSYEQYF. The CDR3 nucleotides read TGTGCCAGCAGTTTACCCCGATGGACTAGCGGTTCCTACGAGCAGTACTTC.

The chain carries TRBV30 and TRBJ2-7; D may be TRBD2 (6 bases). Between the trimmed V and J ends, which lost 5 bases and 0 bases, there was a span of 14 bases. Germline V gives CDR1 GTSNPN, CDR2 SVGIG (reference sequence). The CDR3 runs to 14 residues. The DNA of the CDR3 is TGTGCCTGGCGGGACTGGGGGAGCTCCTACGAGCAGTACTTC. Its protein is CAWRDWGSSYEQYF.

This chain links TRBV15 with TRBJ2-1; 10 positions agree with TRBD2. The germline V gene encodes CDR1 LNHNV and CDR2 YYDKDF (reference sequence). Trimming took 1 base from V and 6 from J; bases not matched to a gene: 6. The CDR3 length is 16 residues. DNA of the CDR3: TGTGCCACCAGCAGAGCAGGAGCGGGGGGGGGCAATGAGCAGTTCTTC. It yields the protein CATSRAGAGGGNEQFF.

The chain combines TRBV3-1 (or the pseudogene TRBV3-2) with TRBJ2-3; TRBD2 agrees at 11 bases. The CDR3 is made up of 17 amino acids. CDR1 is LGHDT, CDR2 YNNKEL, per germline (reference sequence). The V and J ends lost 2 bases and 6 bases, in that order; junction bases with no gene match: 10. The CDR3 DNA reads TGTGCCAGCAGCCAAAACCTCGGACTAGCGGGCGGGGATACGCAGTATTTT. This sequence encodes CASSQNLGLAGGDTQYF.

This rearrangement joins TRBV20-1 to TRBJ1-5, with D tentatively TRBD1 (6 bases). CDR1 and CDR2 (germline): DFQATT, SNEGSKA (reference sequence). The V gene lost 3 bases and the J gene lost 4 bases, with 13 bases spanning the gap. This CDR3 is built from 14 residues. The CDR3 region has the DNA TGCAGTGCTAGTGCGGGACACTTGAATCAGCCCCAGCATTTT. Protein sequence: CSASAGHLNQPQHF.

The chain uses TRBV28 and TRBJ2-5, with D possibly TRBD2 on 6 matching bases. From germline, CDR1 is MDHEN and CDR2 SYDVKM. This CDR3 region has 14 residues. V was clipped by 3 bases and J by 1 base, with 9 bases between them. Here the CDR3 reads CASSFWGVQETQYF. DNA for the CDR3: TGTGCCAGCAGTTTTTGGGGGGTCCAAGAGACCCAGTACTTC.

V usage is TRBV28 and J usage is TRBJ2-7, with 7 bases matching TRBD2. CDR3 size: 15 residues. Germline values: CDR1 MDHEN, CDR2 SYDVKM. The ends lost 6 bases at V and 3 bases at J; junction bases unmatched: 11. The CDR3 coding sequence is TGTGCCAGCAGCGCCCCGGGGGGTACCTACTACGAGCAGTACTTC. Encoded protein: CASSAPGGTYYEQYF.

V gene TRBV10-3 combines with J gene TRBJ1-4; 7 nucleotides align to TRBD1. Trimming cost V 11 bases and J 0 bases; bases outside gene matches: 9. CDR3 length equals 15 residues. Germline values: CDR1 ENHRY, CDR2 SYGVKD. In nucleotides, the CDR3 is TGTGCCGCGGGGGGGGACAGAGCAACTAATGAAAAACTGTTTTTT. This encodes CAAGGDRATNEKLFF.

CDR3 protein: CASSLEFNEAFF. For the CDR3, the DNA is TGTGCCAGCAGCTTAGAATTTAATGAAGCTTTCTTT. The chain has TRBV7-9 and TRBJ1-1, with D uncertain. Per germline, CDR1 SEHNR and CDR2 FQNEAQ (reference sequence). This CDR3 region has 12 residues. V dropped 1 base and J dropped 7 bases, with 7 bases sitting between them.

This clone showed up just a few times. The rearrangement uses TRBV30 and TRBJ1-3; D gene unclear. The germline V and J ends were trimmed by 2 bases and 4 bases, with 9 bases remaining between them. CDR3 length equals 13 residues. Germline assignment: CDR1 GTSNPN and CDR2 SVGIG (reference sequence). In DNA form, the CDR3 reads TGTGCCTGGAGTTCTGGCTTGGGAAACACCATATATTTT. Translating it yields CAWSSGLGNTIYF.

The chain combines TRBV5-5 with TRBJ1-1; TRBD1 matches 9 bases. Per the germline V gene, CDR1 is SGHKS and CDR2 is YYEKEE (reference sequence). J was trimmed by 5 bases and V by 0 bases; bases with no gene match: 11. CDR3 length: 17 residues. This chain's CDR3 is CASSLAGGQGGSTEAFF. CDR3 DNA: TGTGCCAGCAGCTTGGCCGGGGGACAGGGAGGTTCAACTGAAGCTTTCTTT. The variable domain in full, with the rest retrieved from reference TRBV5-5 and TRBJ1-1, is DAGVTQSPTHLIKTRGQQVTLRCSPISGHKSVSWYQQVLGQGPQFIFQYYEKEERGRGNFPDRFSARQFPNYSSELNVNALLLGDSALYLCASSLAGGQGGSTEAFFGQGTRLTVV.

In nucleotides, the CDR3 is TGTGCCAGCCGAAGGACGACCTTTTCGACGGGGGAGCAGTACTTC. Its protein product is CASRRTTFSTGEQYF. V is TRBV6-5 and J is TRBJ2-7, with D possibly matching TRBD2 (5 bases). This CDR3 spans 15 amino acids. Germline lookup yields CDR1 MNHEY and CDR2 SVGAGI. V lost 8 bases, J lost 7 bases, and 24 bases lay in between.

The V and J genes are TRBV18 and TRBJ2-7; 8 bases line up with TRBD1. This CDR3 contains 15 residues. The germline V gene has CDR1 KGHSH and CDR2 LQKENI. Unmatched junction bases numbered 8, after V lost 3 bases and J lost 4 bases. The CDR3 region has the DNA TGTGCCAGCTCACCTCCGGGCAGGGGGCTATACGAGCAGTACTTC. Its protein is CASSPPGRGLYEQYF.

The CDR3 reads CASSLGTVSNEQFF. CDR3 DNA: TGTGCCAGCAGTTTGGGGACAGTTTCTAATGAGCAGTTCTTC. The V gene is TRBV28, the J gene TRBJ2-1; 7 bases align to TRBD1. Germline V CDR1 and CDR2: MDHEN, SYDVKM. Unmatched junction bases numbered 6, after V lost 3 bases and J lost 7 bases. The CDR3 contains 14 residues. The complete variable domain, with remaining parts taken from reference TRBV28 and TRBJ2-1, reads DVKVTQSSRYLVKRTGEKVFLECVQDMDHENMFWYRQDPGLGLRLIYFSYDVKMKEKGDIPEGYSVSREKKERFSLILESASTNQTSMYLCASSLGTVSNEQFFGPGTRLTVL.

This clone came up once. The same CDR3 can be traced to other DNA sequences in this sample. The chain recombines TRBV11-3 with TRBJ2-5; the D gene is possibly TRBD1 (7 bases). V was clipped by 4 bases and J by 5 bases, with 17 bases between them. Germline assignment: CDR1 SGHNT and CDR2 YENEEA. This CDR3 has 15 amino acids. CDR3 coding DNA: TGTGCCAGCAGCTACAGGGGAGTAGGGGGGGAGACCCAGTACTTC. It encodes CASSYRGVGGETQYF.

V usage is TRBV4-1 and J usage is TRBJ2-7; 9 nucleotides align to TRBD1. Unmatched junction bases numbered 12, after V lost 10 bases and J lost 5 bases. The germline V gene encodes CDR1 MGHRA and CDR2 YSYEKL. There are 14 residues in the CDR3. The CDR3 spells CATAATGGTDEQYF. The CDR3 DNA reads TGCGCCACAGCTGCGACAGGGGGTACCGACGAGCAGTACTTC.

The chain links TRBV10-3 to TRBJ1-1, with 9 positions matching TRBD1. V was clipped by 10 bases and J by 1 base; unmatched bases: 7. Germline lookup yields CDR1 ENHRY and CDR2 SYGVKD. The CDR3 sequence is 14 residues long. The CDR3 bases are TGTGCCACCGCCACGGGACAGGGGAACACTGAAGCTTTCTTT. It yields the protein CATATGQGNTEAFF.

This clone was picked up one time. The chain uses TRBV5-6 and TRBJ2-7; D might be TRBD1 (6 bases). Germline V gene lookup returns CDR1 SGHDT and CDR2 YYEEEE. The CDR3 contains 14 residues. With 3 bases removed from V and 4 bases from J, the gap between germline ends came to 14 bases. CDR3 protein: CASSWVGGAYEQYF. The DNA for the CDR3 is TGTGCCAGCAGCTGGGTAGGGGGTGCGTACGAGCAGTACTTC. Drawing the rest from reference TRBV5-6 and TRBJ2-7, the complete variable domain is DAGVTQSPTHLIKTRGQQVTLRCSPKSGHDTVSWYQQALGQGPQFIFQYYEEEERQRGNFPDRFSGHQFPNYSSELNVNALLLGDSALYLCASSWVGGAYEQYFGPGTRLTVT.

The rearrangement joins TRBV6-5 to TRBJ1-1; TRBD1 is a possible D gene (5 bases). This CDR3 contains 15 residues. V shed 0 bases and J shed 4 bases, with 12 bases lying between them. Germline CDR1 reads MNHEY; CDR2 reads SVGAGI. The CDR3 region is CASSYSRVTSTEAFF. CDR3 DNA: TGTGCCAGCAGTTACTCCAGGGTGACGAGCACTGAAGCTTTCTTT.

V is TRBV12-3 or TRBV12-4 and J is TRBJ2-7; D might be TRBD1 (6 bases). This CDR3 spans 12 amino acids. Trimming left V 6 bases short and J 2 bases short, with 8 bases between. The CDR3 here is CASRGQTYEQYF. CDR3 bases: TGTGCCAGCAGAGGACAGACCTACGAGCAGTACTTC.

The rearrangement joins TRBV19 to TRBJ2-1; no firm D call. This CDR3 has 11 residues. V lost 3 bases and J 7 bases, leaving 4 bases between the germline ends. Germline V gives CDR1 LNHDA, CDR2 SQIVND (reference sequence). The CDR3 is CASSIANEQFF. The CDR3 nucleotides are TGTGCCAGTAGTATTGCGAATGAGCAGTTCTTC.

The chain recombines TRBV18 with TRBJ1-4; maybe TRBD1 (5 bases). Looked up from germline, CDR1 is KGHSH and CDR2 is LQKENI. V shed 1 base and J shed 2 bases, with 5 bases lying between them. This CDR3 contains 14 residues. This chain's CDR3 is CASSPQGTNEKLFF. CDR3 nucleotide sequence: TGTGCCAGCTCACCACAGGGGACTAATGAAAAACTGTTTTTT. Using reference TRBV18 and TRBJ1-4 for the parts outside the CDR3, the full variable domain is NAGVMQNPRHLVRRRGQEARLRCSPMKGHSHVYWYRQLPEEGLKFMVYLQKENIIDESGMPKERFSAEFPKEGPSILRIQQVVRGDSAAYFCASSPQGTNEKLFFGSGTQLSVL.